This TCR beta chain originates from a study of beta chain features in type 1 diabetes. Since all of the isolated RNA was reverse transcribed, expressed TCRB transcripts were what got sequenced. The protocol was immunoSEQ multiplex PCR, while the TCRdb copy is restricted to in-frame clones and leaves out a portion. The table lists 620,000 or so clones, about 16% of them singletons. All of the sorted populations showed purity greater than 98%. V lost 1 base and J lost 0, with 16 bases in between. The CDR3 runs 18 residues. Germline lookup yields CDR1 LGHNA and CDR2 YSLEER. The rearrangement joins TRBV4-3 to TRBJ1-3, with D tentatively TRBD1 (6 bases). This TCR came from a man between 18 and 29 years old in good health. The specimen sequenced was naive CD4+ T cells from blood. The CDR3 sequence: CASSQVKQGLFSGNTIYF. CDR3 sequence (DNA): TGCGCCAGCAGCCAAGTTAAACAGGGACTGTTCTCTGGAAACACCATATATTTT.